Following are 21 T cell receptor beta chains from one sample sequenced in a study of beta chain features in type 1 diabetes. Isolated RNA was reverse transcribed in full, so expressed TCRB transcripts were sequenced. The repertoire was sequenced with immunoSEQ multiplex PCR; TCRdb's copy has only in-frame clones and lacks some. The sample comprises hundreds of thousands of clones, around 13% of which are singletons, and 0.035% to 0.045% rests with the top ten. Specimen: naive CD4+ T cells from blood. The receptors were sampled from a man aged 25 to 40 in good health.

This clone has a count of ten or more. V is TRBV7-9 and J is TRBJ2-6, with D unresolved. The CDR3 length is 13 residues. Trimming cost V 7 bases and J 4 bases, with 8 bases left between them. The V gene's germline CDR1 is SEHNR and CDR2 FQNEAQ (reference sequence). CDR3: CASITAGANVLTF. The DNA of the CDR3 is TGTGCCAGCATTACCGCGGGGGCCAACGTCCTGACTTTC.

The J gene is TRBJ2-5, the V gene TRBV2; TRBD2 agrees at 7 bases. V lost 5 bases, J lost 2 bases, and 11 bases stayed unmatched. CDR1 SNHLY and CDR2 FYNNEI come from the germline V gene. This CDR3 has 16 residues. The CDR3, as DNA: TGTGCCAGCAGTTTGGTGGGAGGGCCGATGCAAGAGACCCAGTACTTC. This translates into CASSLVGGPMQETQYF.

This clone turned up a few times. The chain carries TRBV11-2 and TRBJ2-1, with D perhaps TRBD2 (5 bases). The CDR3 loop spans 15 amino acids. The germline V and J ends were trimmed by 0 bases and 5 bases, with 11 bases remaining between them. Germline V lookup: CDR1 SGHAT, CDR2 FQNNGV. The CDR3 DNA follows: TGTGCCAGCAGCTTAGATAGCCTAGCCCACAATGAGCAGTTCTTC. This translates into CASSLDSLAHNEQFF.

The CDR3 DNA is TGTGCCAGCAGCTCCCCGGGGAAAACCCAGTACTTC. It translates to CASSSPGKTQYF. This chain links TRBV7-2 with TRBJ2-5; maybe TRBD2 (5 bases). With 4 bases removed from V and 8 bases from J, the gap between germline ends came to 11 bases. CDR3 size: 12 residues. Germline V CDR1 and CDR2: SGHTA, FQGNSA.

This chain links TRBV29-1 with TRBJ1-2; possibly TRBD1 for D (6 bases). Germline lookup yields CDR1 SQVTM and CDR2 ANQGSEA. The CDR3 extends over 14 amino acids. V shed 4 bases and J shed 4 bases, with 16 bases lying between them. CDR3 DNA: TGCAGCGTTGTCTCGAGGGGGACAAGCTATGGCTACACCTTC. Translation: CSVVSRGTSYGYTF.

This clone was observed a few times. The V and J genes are TRBV18 and TRBJ2-3; perhaps TRBD1 as D (6 bases). This CDR3 region has 16 residues. Trimming took 1 base from V and 2 from J, leaving 13 bases between them. Germline loops: CDR1 KGHSH, CDR2 LQKENI. The CDR3 is CASSPLPGASTDTQYF. The CDR3 nucleotides are TGTGCCAGCTCACCACTACCAGGGGCTTCCACAGATACGCAGTATTTT.

This clone was counted a few times. The rearrangement joins TRBV19 to TRBJ1-1; D uncertain. The CDR3 covers 13 residues. Per germline, CDR1 LNHDA and CDR2 SQIVND (reference sequence). V was trimmed by 3 bases and J by 0 bases, leaving 5 bases between them. DNA of the CDR3: TGTGCCAGTAGTATCCTTATGAACACTGAAGCTTTCTTT. Translation gives CASSILMNTEAFF.

This chain links TRBV7-9 with TRBJ2-5; D perhaps matches TRBD1 (5 bases). The germline V gene encodes CDR1 SEHNR and CDR2 FQNEAQ (reference sequence). V was pared by 2 bases and J by 5 bases, with 12 bases between. The length of the CDR3 is 14 residues. The CDR3 DNA reads TGTGCCAGCAGCTTAACTGGGGCCGGCGAGACCCAGTACTTC. It yields the protein CASSLTGAGETQYF.

This clone was observed once. J is TRBJ2-1 and V is TRBV19, with 9 nucleotides matching TRBD2. The CDR3 spans 15 residues. Germline trimming cut 4 bases from V and 6 bases from J; bases unmatched to any gene: 7. From germline, CDR1 is LNHDA and CDR2 SQIVND (reference sequence). CDR3 amino acids: CASSRFGSGSNEQFF. The CDR3 region has the DNA TGTGCCAGTAGTAGGTTTGGTAGCGGGAGCAATGAGCAGTTCTTC.

This clone has only a few counts. CDR3 sequence reads: CASSLALGGEAFF. The CDR3 DNA is TGTGCCAGCAGCCTGGCTTTAGGGGGTGAAGCTTTCTTT. The chain uses TRBV7-2 and TRBJ1-1; D is perhaps TRBD1 (6 bases). From germline, CDR1 is SGHTA and CDR2 FQGNSA. This CDR3 is built from 13 residues. V lost 5 bases, J lost 7 bases, and 14 bases lay in between.

The gene calls are TRBV29-1 and TRBJ2-3; D unresolved. V dropped 8 bases and J dropped 4 bases, with 13 bases sitting between them. Germline loops: CDR1 SQVTM, CDR2 ANQGSEA. This CDR3 is 12 amino acids long. This chain's CDR3 is CSIGVEADTQYF. In DNA, the CDR3 is TGCAGCATTGGGGTCGAGGCAGATACGCAGTATTTT.

This clone was recorded a few times. CDR3: CAGRSTWDTDTQYF. CDR3 DNA sequence: TGTGCAGGAAGGTCCACTTGGGACACAGATACGCAGTATTTT. The rearrangement uses TRBV30 and TRBJ2-3; no clear D gene. Germline V gene sequence: CDR1 GTSNPN, CDR2 SVGIG (reference sequence). This CDR3 contains 14 residues.

The chain recombines TRBV7-8 with TRBJ2-6; D tentatively fits TRBD1 or TRBD2 (6 bases each). Germline V gene sequence: CDR1 SGHVS, CDR2 FQNEAQ. V lost 2 bases and J 5 bases, leaving 10 bases between the germline ends. The CDR3 covers 15 residues. CDR3 residues: CASSLPGAWANVLTF. The CDR3 region has the DNA TGTGCCAGCAGCTTACCGGGGGCGTGGGCCAACGTCCTGACTTTC. Full variable domain (outside the CDR3, taken from reference TRBV7-8 and TRBJ2-6): GAGVSQSPRYKVAKRGQDVALRCDPISGHVSLFWYQQALGQGPEFLTYFQNEAQLDKSGLPSDRFFAERPEGSVSTLKIQRTQQEDSAVYLCASSLPGAWANVLTFGAGSRLTVL.

This clone came up a few times. The CDR3 sequence: CASSRDVASSYNEQFF. In DNA form, the CDR3 reads TGTGCCAGCAGCCGGGACGTCGCAAGCTCCTACAATGAGCAGTTCTTC. The V call is TRBV4-2, the J call TRBJ2-1; the D gene could be TRBD1 or TRBD2 (5 bases each). CDR3 length equals 16 residues. The germline V and J ends were trimmed by 4 bases and 0 bases, with 13 bases remaining between them. CDR1 and CDR2 (germline): LGHNA, YNFKEQ.

This clone came up a few times. The V call is TRBV30, the J call TRBJ2-6; D possibly corresponds to TRBD2 (5 bases). Between the trimmed V and J ends, which lost 4 bases and 0 bases, there was a span of 10 bases. The CDR3 is 15 residues long. Germline V gives CDR1 GTSNPN, CDR2 SVGIG (reference sequence). CDR3 nucleotide sequence: TGTGCCTGGACGGGGTTAATCTCTGGGGCCAACGTCCTGACTTTC. This translates into CAWTGLISGANVLTF. Variable domain in full (rest from reference TRBV30 and TRBJ2-6): SQTIHQWPATLVQPVGSPLSLECTVEGTSNPNLYWYRQAAGRGLQLLFYSVGIGQISSEVPQNLSASRPQDRQFILSSKKLLLSDSGFYLCAWTGLISGANVLTFGAGSRLTVL.

This chain joins TRBV2 and TRBJ2-4; D is possibly TRBD1 (5 bases). The germline V and J ends were trimmed by 9 bases and 3 bases, with 18 bases remaining between them. This CDR3 region has 15 residues. Germline V CDR1 and CDR2: SNHLY, FYNNEI. The CDR3 DNA is TGTGCCAGTAGGAATCGGTCCAGGGACAAAAACATTCAGTACTTC. Translating gives CASRNRSRDKNIQYF.

The genes are TRBV9 and TRBJ2-6, with 7 nucleotides matching TRBD1. V lost 4 bases, J lost 0 bases, and 7 bases stayed unmatched. The CDR3 is 17 amino acids. Germline V gene sequence: CDR1 SGDLS, CDR2 YYNGEE. This chain's CDR3 is CASSPWDSDSGANVLTF. The DNA of the CDR3 is TGTGCCAGCAGCCCTTGGGACAGCGACTCTGGGGCCAACGTCCTGACTTTC.

There are a few counts of this clone. The chain joins TRBV25-1 to TRBJ1-2, with D hard to call. The germline CDR1 and CDR2 sequences are MGHDK and SYGVNS. Trimming took off 5 bases at V and 4 bases at J, with 17 bases between the two ends. The CDR3 is made up of 15 amino acids. The CDR3 region is CASSSYKSAAYGYTF. The CDR3 DNA reads TGTGCCAGCAGTTCGTACAAGTCGGCCGCCTATGGCTACACCTTC.

This clone was seen more than once but under ten times. The chain joins TRBV7-8 to TRBJ2-7, with TRBD1 matching 9 bases. J lost 6 bases, V lost 3 bases, and 9 bases had no gene match. The germline V gene encodes CDR1 SGHVS and CDR2 FQNEAQ. This CDR3 comprises 15 residues. The DNA of the CDR3 is TGTGCCAGCAGCTTCGAGGGGACAGGGACGGGCGAGCAGTACGTC. Protein sequence: CASSFEGTGTGEQYV.

The chain employs TRBV4-3 and TRBJ2-7, with 10 bases fitting TRBD2. Germline CDR1 is LGHNA and CDR2 is YSLEER. J was trimmed by 6 bases and V by 1 base; bases with no gene match: 6. The CDR3 loop spans 15 amino acids. The chain's CDR3 is CASSQGSGGALEQYF. CDR3 nucleotides: TGCGCCAGCAGCCAAGGAAGCGGGGGGGCCCTCGAGCAGTACTTC.

The rearrangement uses TRBV2 and TRBJ2-1; tentatively, D is TRBD2 (6 bases). Germline V lookup: CDR1 SNHLY, CDR2 FYNNEI. This CDR3 region has 15 residues. V dropped 6 bases and J dropped 6 bases, with 18 bases sitting between them. CDR3 sequence (DNA): TGTGCCAGCAGGGGGGGAACCGGAAGGGGCAATGAGCAGTTCTTC. Residues: CASRGGTGRGNEQFF.